The rows below give T cell receptor beta chains drawn from one sample of a study of blood T cell repertoires in COVID-19. Produced via immunoSEQ multiplex PCR; TCRdb's table is partial and in-frame only. The sample carries about 86,000 clones, 75% to 90% recorded once. Sequences were obtained from peripheral blood. These TCRs come from a woman of 80 years or more with active or convalescent COVID-19. The CDR3 runs from the conserved cysteine through the conserved F or W.

j_call	v_call	cdr3_aa
TRBJ2-7	TRBV20-1	CSASAPSGTSGSRGYEQYF
TRBJ1-5	TRBV19	CASSAQVTQPQHF
TRBJ1-1	TRBV11-3	CASSPRPGYIMNTEAFF
TRBJ1-4	TRBV19	CASSIFGGDTEKLFF
TRBJ2-5	TRBV18	CASSSGTEQETQYF
TRBJ2-7	TRBV5-1	CASSPGQGAREQYF
TRBJ1-4	TRBV9	CASSTLSGTGGTNEKLFF
TRBJ1-2	TRBV5-8	CASSPRTVNYGYTF
TRBJ1-6	TRBV28	CASRRTASYNSPLHF
TRBJ1-6	TRBV27	CASSLSGRGRSPLHF
TRBJ1-4	TRBV5-6	CASSLMGQNNEKLFF
TRBJ2-7	TRBV18	CASSPRHLGASYEQYF
TRBJ2-2	TRBV5-4	CASSTAGTRGTGELFF
TRBJ2-1	TRBV15	CATGIRGAYNEQFF
TRBJ2-2	TRBV5-1	CASTPQGVANTGELFF
TRBJ1-6	TRBV2	CASSGLDRGNSPLHF
TRBJ2-3	TRBV5-1	CASSLEGRDTDTQYF
TRBJ1-1	TRBV7-3	CASRLTGSTEAFF
TRBJ1-4	TRBV18	CASSPQASRVKLFF
TRBJ2-5	TRBV6-2/TRBV6-3	CASSYARQGVGETQYF
TRBJ2-7	TRBV7-9	CASSLATGQQYF
TRBJ2-5	TRBV2	CASSEGRWETQYF
TRBJ2-5	TRBV6-5	CASRLAISSGTQYF